These 15 T cell receptor beta chains came from one sample sequenced in a study of cytomegalovirus exposure and HLA in healthy donors. The study ran its PCR with 60 Vbeta and 13 Jbeta primers. The repertoire was sequenced with immunoSEQ multiplex PCR; TCRdb's copy has only in-frame clones and lacks some. The table has 80,000 to 95,000 clones, almost 85% seen once. Sequenced: PBMCs. Receptors were obtained from a young woman in good health and CMV-seropositive.

The CDR3 spells CASSEQGTIEAFF. The CDR3 nucleotides are TGTGCCAGCAGCGAACAGGGGACAATTGAAGCTTTCTTT. This chain joins TRBV28 and TRBJ1-1; 7 nucleotides line up with TRBD1. The germline V gene encodes CDR1 MDHEN and CDR2 SYDVKM. The trim removed 6 bases at V and 7 bases at J, leaving 8 bases unmatched. CDR3 length: 13 residues.

This chain uses TRBV5-1 with TRBJ2-3; TRBD1 might be the D (5 bases). V gave up 0 bases and J gave up 6 bases, with 14 bases separating them. This CDR3 contains 15 residues. Looked up from germline, CDR1 is SGHRS and CDR2 is YFSETQ. As DNA, the CDR3 is TGCGCCAGCAGCTTGGCCAGACCCGCAGGGGATACGCAGTATTTT. Amino acids: CASSLARPAGDTQYF.

In its sample, this clone was seen once. CDR3: CASSPPAQGAVGEQYF. The CDR3 DNA follows: TGTGCCAGCTCACCACCGGCGCAGGGGGCAGTGGGCGAGCAGTACTTC. The chain is built from TRBV18 and TRBJ2-7; 8 nucleotides line up with TRBD1. This CDR3 spans 16 amino acids. With V trimmed by 0 bases and J by 6 bases, 10 bases remained unmatched. Germline CDR1 KGHSH, CDR2 LQKENI. Complete variable domain (other parts from reference TRBV18 and TRBJ2-7): NAGVMQNPRHLVRRRGQEARLRCSPMKGHSHVYWYRQLPEEGLKFMVYLQKENIIDESGMPKERFSAEFPKEGPSILRIQQVVRGDSAAYFCASSPPAQGAVGEQYFGPGTRLTVT.

This clone was counted once. The chain carries TRBV6-1 and TRBJ2-1; no definite D call. This CDR3 has 11 residues. Germline V gene sequence: CDR1 MNHNS, CDR2 SASEGT. Trimming removed 3 bases at V and 7 bases at J, with 4 bases between. The CDR3, as DNA: TGTGCCAGCAGTGAGCAGAATGAGCAGTTCTTC. Its protein is CASSEQNEQFF.

The chain links TRBV19 to TRBJ1-3; 8 bases agree with TRBD1. The CDR3 consists of 15 residues. CDR1 LNHDA and CDR2 SQIVND come from the germline V gene (reference sequence). Unmatched junction bases numbered 5, after V lost 4 bases and J lost 3 bases. The CDR3 sequence: CASSTGTGSGNTIYF. The DNA for the CDR3 is TGTGCCAGTAGTACCGGGACAGGTAGTGGAAACACCATATATTTT.

The chain combines TRBV5-4 with TRBJ1-1; 7 nucleotides line up with TRBD1. V trimming: 4 bases; J trimming: 0 bases; junction bases outside the gene matches: 15. CDR3 length equals 18 residues. CDR1 is SGHNT and CDR2 is YYREEE in the germline V gene (reference sequence). DNA for the CDR3: TGTGCCAGCAGCCAGACCCCTCTTCGGGACAGCCTGAACACTGAAGCTTTCTTT. This gives the protein CASSQTPLRDSLNTEAFF.

CDR3 in DNA: TGTGCCAGCAGTTACGGAGGGGGGGGCACAGATACGCAGTATTTT. Translated: CASSYGGGGTDTQYF. V usage is TRBV6-5 and J usage is TRBJ2-3, with D possibly matching TRBD2 (7 bases). The germline CDR1 and CDR2 sequences are MNHEY and SVGAGI. V was cut by 2 bases and J by 1 base, with 10 bases left in between. This CDR3 has 15 residues.

The rearrangement uses TRBV27 and TRBJ2-1, with TRBD1 matching over 8 bases. The CDR3 contains 16 residues. The germline V gene encodes CDR1 MNHEY and CDR2 SMNVEV (reference sequence). With V trimmed by 4 bases and J by 0 bases, 5 bases remained unmatched. The CDR3 sequence: CASSSYRGSSYNEQFF. The CDR3 DNA follows: TGTGCCAGCAGTTCGTACAGGGGGAGCTCCTACAATGAGCAGTTCTTC.

This clone was detected a few times. V is TRBV29-1 and J is TRBJ2-7, with D perhaps matching TRBD2 (6 bases). Trimming took 7 bases from V and 4 from J, leaving 17 bases between them. This CDR3 is built from 13 residues. Germline V gene data show CDR1 as SQVTM and CDR2 as ANQGSEA. The CDR3 region is CSANGGRSYEQYF. CDR3 nucleotides: TGCAGCGCAAATGGGGGGAGATCGTACGAGCAGTACTTC.

This rearrangement joins TRBV11-2 to TRBJ1-3, with a possible D match to TRBD1 (6 bases). Trimming cost V 5 bases and J 8 bases, with 19 bases left between them. The CDR3 spans 15 residues. Germline lookup yields CDR1 SGHAT and CDR2 FQNNGV. The CDR3 loop is CASSPTTGSLYTIYF. CDR3 coding DNA: TGTGCCAGCAGCCCCACGACAGGCTCTCTATACACCATATATTTT.

This clone was seen a few times. The chain combines TRBV7-3 with TRBJ2-3; 12 bases agree with TRBD1. V shed 6 bases and J 2 bases; nucleotides not matched to a gene: 0. CDR3 length equals 14 residues. Germline V gene data show CDR1 as SGHTA and CDR2 as FQGTGA. The CDR3 here is CASRGQGATDTQYF. CDR3 nucleotide sequence: TGTGCCAGCAGGGGACAGGGGGCCACAGATACGCAGTATTTT.

The chain is built from TRBV9 and TRBJ1-5, with no clear D. V was pared by 6 bases and J by 0 bases, with 10 bases between. CDR3 length equals 14 residues. Germline CDR1 is SGDLS and CDR2 is YYNGEE. The CDR3 region is CASNGGFSNQPQHF. In DNA, the CDR3 is TGTGCCAGCAATGGCGGATTTAGCAATCAGCCCCAGCATTTT.

This clone was seen more than once but under ten times. The chain recombines TRBV4-1 with TRBJ1-1, with 9 bases aligning to TRBD1. The CDR3 contains 15 residues. Trimming at V came to 2 bases and at J to 6 bases, leaving 7 bases not matched to a gene. Germline-derived CDR1 and CDR2 are MGHRA and YSYEKL. CDR3 loop: CASSQFIDRGAEAFF. CDR3 sequence (DNA): TGCGCCAGCAGCCAATTTATAGACAGGGGGGCTGAAGCTTTCTTT.

The chain uses TRBV27 and TRBJ1-1; 9 bases map to TRBD1. Germline trimming cut 6 bases from V and 7 bases from J; bases unmatched to any gene: 9. Germline-derived CDR1 and CDR2 are MNHEY and SMNVEV (reference sequence). The CDR3 runs 14 residues. The CDR3 is CASRMTGGLFEAFF. In DNA form, the CDR3 reads TGTGCCAGCAGGATGACAGGGGGTTTATTTGAAGCTTTCTTT.

This rearrangement joins TRBV7-6 to TRBJ1-3; 10 bases are shared with TRBD1. Looked up from germline, CDR1 is SGHVS and CDR2 is FNYEAQ. The trim removed 2 bases at V and 2 bases at J, leaving 3 bases unmatched. This CDR3 contains 16 residues. The CDR3 DNA reads as TGTGCCAGCAGCTTACGTGGACAGGGGGCTGGAAACACCATATATTTT. Encoded protein: CASSLRGQGAGNTIYF.